This T cell receptor (beta chain) was recorded in a study of human T cells and chemical hapten exposure. Study-wide background: Patients were given diphenylcyclopropenone on the scalp weekly across the roughly 24-week study. Chiefly women, the patients showed alopecia areata, totalis or universalis.

TCRdb used MiXCR to reprocess the RACE reads, holding one entry per CDR3 protein. Of a few hundred thousand distinct CDR3 sequences listed, around 6% are singletons. As to this clonotype: This may come from a read error, since a much larger clone is one base off.

Documented time point: patch test 2, 6 weeks after DPC sensitization. Stated treatment: therapeutic diphenylcyclopropenone sensitization with weekly scalp DPC. CDR3 length: 17 amino acids. This chain links TRBV21-1 with TRBJ1-6; the table's D call TRBD1 went unverified against the DNA. TRBV21-1 is classified as a pseudogene. Source: whole blood, taken in connection with sensitization to the hapten diphenylcyclopropenone (DPC). The TCR sequence derives from a woman younger than 30 with alopecia areata. Some clones in this sample may be carry-over from other donors' samples. The CDR3 coding sequence is TGTGCCAGCAGCTCTCGACAGGCAAAGAGGGATAATTCACCCCTCTACTTT. It translates to CASSSRQAKRDNSPLYF.